A single sample gave rise to the 26 T cell receptor beta chains below, sequenced in a study of T cell responses to AZD1222 COVID-19 vaccine. Profiling relied on immunoSEQ multiplex PCR, and the TCRdb table lists in-frame clones only, not all of them. Of approximately 100,000 clones listed, about 89% are singletons. Source: peripheral blood, taken 28 days after the second AZD1222 dose. The receptors here all came from an adult who received the AZD1222 COVID-19 vaccine.

V is TRBV5-1 and J is TRBJ2-5; weak D call: TRBD1 (6 bases). CDR3 size: 13 residues. Trimming stripped 1 base from V and 4 bases from J, with 8 bases between. Germline V gives CDR1 SGHRS, CDR2 YFSETQ. The CDR3 here is CASSLTGRETQYF. CDR3 DNA sequence: TGCGCCAGCAGCTTGACAGGGCGAGAGACCCAGTACTTC.

The V and J genes are TRBV2 and TRBJ2-1; D is unresolved. CDR1 is SNHLY and CDR2 is FYNNEI in the germline V gene. This CDR3 spans 13 amino acids. V lost 8 bases, J lost 8 bases, and 16 bases lay in between. The CDR3 reads CASRTPLVYEQFF. The CDR3 DNA reads as TGTGCCAGCCGCACCCCTTTAGTGTATGAGCAGTTCTTC.

This chain joins TRBV5-1 and TRBJ1-1; 8 bases align to TRBD1. Germline loops: CDR1 SGHRS, CDR2 YFSETQ. V shed 2 bases and J 4 bases; nucleotides not matched to a gene: 4. The CDR3 contains 14 residues. The CDR3 sequence: CASSLGTGGTEAFF. For the CDR3, the DNA is TGCGCCAGCAGCTTAGGGACAGGAGGCACTGAAGCTTTCTTT.

The chain employs TRBV3-1 (or the pseudogene TRBV3-2) and TRBJ1-1; possible D gene TRBD1, 6 bases. V lost 3 bases to trimming and J lost 3 bases, with 11 bases between them. Germline V gene sequence: CDR1 LGHDT, CDR2 YNNKEL (reference sequence). This CDR3 comprises 14 residues. CDR3 amino acids: CASSHAGGDTEAFF. CDR3 nucleotide sequence: TGTGCCAGCAGCCATGCGGGGGGCGACACTGAAGCTTTCTTT.

The chain has TRBV12-3 or TRBV12-4 and TRBJ1-5, with a tentative D call TRBD1 (6 bases). The CDR3 covers 13 residues. Trimming removed 6 bases from V and 7 bases from J, with 13 bases in between. The CDR3 DNA reads as TGTGCCAGCAGCCAAGGGGGACGCCAGCCCCAGCATTTT. Its protein is CASSQGGRQPQHF.

The chain is built from TRBV12-3 or TRBV12-4 and TRBJ2-3; D remains ambiguous. V was pared by 3 bases and J by 0 bases, with 4 bases between. This CDR3 is 13 amino acids long. The CDR3 reads CASSLSSTDTQYF. The CDR3 nucleotides read TGTGCCAGCAGTTTGTCGAGCACAGATACGCAGTATTTT.

This sequence joins TRBV5-4 and TRBJ2-2; the match to TRBD1 covers 9 bases. Trimming at V came to 2 bases and at J to 6 bases, leaving 8 bases not matched to a gene. The CDR3 contains 16 residues. CDR1 is SGHNT and CDR2 is YYREEE in the germline V gene (reference sequence). DNA for the CDR3: TGTGCCAGCAGCTTACCGGGACAGGGTGATGCCGGGGAGCTGTTTTTT. Its translation: CASSLPGQGDAGELFF.

The rearrangement uses TRBV16 and TRBJ2-5; tentative D call: TRBD2 (5 bases). Trimming removed 1 base from V and 3 bases from J, with 9 bases in between. The CDR3 runs to 14 residues. Germline-derived CDR1 and CDR2 are KGHSY and FQNENV. DNA for the CDR3: TGTGCCAGCAGCCAATGGACTGCGAAAGAGACCCAGTACTTC. Translation gives CASSQWTAKETQYF.

This clone has only a few counts. The V and J genes are TRBV4-1 and TRBJ1-2; D not resolved. There are 13 residues in the CDR3. V lost 1 base, J lost 4 bases, and 7 bases lay in between. The V gene's germline CDR1 is MGHRA and CDR2 YSYEKL. The CDR3 reads CASSQGRPYGYTF. The CDR3 bases are TGCGCCAGCAGCCAAGGGCGGCCCTATGGCTACACCTTC.

The chain carries TRBV5-1 and TRBJ1-4, with D perhaps matching TRBD1 (5 bases). The CDR3 length is 14 residues. Trimming removed 4 bases from V and 7 bases from J, with 14 bases in between. Germline V gene data show CDR1 as SGHRS and CDR2 as YFSETQ. CDR3 DNA sequence: TGCGCCAGCAGCCGAATTGGGACCGGTGAAAAACTGTTTTTT. It specifies CASSRIGTGEKLFF. The full variable domain, with the rest looked up from reference TRBV5-1 and TRBJ1-4, is KAGVTQTPRYLIKTRGQQVTLSCSPISGHRSVSWYQQTPGQGLQFLFEYFSETQRNKGNFPGRFSGRQFSNSRSEMNVSTLELGDSALYLCASSRIGTGEKLFFGSGTQLSVL.

This chain links TRBV5-1 with TRBJ1-2; TRBD1 might be the D (5 bases). V lost 4 bases to trimming and J lost 7 bases, with 17 bases between them. CDR1 and CDR2 from the germline V gene are SGHRS and YFSETQ. The CDR3 runs 14 residues. The CDR3, as DNA: TGCGCCAGCAGCCTGGGGGGACTTGTCGGTGGCTACACCTTC. It yields the protein CASSLGGLVGGYTF.

This clone was found once. The CDR3 DNA reads as TGCGCCAGCAGCCAAGAGGCCCCAGGCTACTCTGGAAACACCATATATTTT. It codes for CASSQEAPGYSGNTIYF. The V and J genes are TRBV4-1 and TRBJ1-3; D ambiguous. Germline V gene sequence: CDR1 MGHRA, CDR2 YSYEKL. There are 17 residues in the CDR3. The V end lost 0 bases, the J end lost 0 bases, and 12 bases lay between the germline ends.

This clone was seen more than once but under ten times. The chain links TRBV2 to TRBJ2-7, with D perhaps assigned TRBD1 or TRBD2 (5 bases each). In germline, CDR1 is SNHLY, CDR2 FYNNEI. The V end lost 5 bases, the J end lost 7 bases, and 15 bases lay between the germline ends. The CDR3 covers 13 residues. The CDR3 bases are TGTGCCAGCAGTTCGGGGCTTTCGGAGGAGCAGTACTTC. Translation: CASSSGLSEEQYF.

V and J are TRBV15 and TRBJ2-5; 7 bases line up with TRBD2. In germline, CDR1 is LNHNV, CDR2 YYDKDF (reference sequence). The CDR3 is 16 residues long. Unmatched junction bases numbered 11, after V lost 6 bases and J lost 1 base. This CDR3 reads CATRRRGSVTQETQYF. The CDR3 nucleotides read TGTGCCACCAGGAGGCGGGGGAGCGTTACCCAAGAGACCCAGTACTTC.

This clone has only one observation. The chain links TRBV2 to TRBJ1-1; unclear D gene. The CDR3 is made up of 14 amino acids. Trimming removed 0 bases from V and 2 bases from J, with 7 bases in between. Germline V gene data show CDR1 as SNHLY and CDR2 as FYNNEI. The CDR3 region has the DNA TGTGCCAGCAGTGAAGCTACGGGAAACACTGAAGCTTTCTTT. It is translated as CASSEATGNTEAFF.

The table lists this clone with a count of one. The V gene is TRBV4-2, the J gene TRBJ2-1, with 8 positions matching TRBD2. V gave up 0 bases and J gave up 7 bases; unmatched junction bases: 11. In germline, CDR1 is LGHNA, CDR2 YNFKEQ. The CDR3 consists of 17 residues. CDR3 in amino acids: CASSQDYFAGGVNEQFF. The CDR3 nucleotides are TGTGCCAGCAGCCAAGATTACTTTGCGGGGGGAGTTAATGAGCAGTTCTTC.

J is TRBJ1-2 and V is TRBV6-5; unclear D gene. This CDR3 is built from 13 residues. V lost 7 bases and J 2 bases, leaving 11 bases between the germline ends. Germline V lookup: CDR1 MNHEY, CDR2 SVGAGI. The CDR3 reads CASTPTPNYGYTF. DNA for the CDR3: TGTGCCAGCACCCCGACACCCAACTATGGCTACACCTTC.

The chain employs TRBV18 and TRBJ1-5, with 7 bases fitting TRBD1. The CDR3 has 14 amino acids. CDR1 and CDR2 from the germline V gene are KGHSH and LQKENI. Trimming cost V 5 bases and J 3 bases; bases outside gene matches: 4. As DNA, the CDR3 is TGTGCCAGCTCAAATACAGGGGACAATCAGCCCCAGCATTTT. The encoded protein is CASSNTGDNQPQHF.

This rearrangement joins TRBV7-9 to TRBJ2-3; D is ambiguous. Deletions cut 6 bases from V and 2 bases from J, with 9 bases between. Germline-derived CDR1 and CDR2 are SEHNR and FQNEAQ (reference sequence). CDR3 length equals 13 residues. CDR3 amino acids: CASRPNPTDTQYF. The DNA of the CDR3 is TGTGCCAGCAGACCAAACCCCACAGATACGCAGTATTTT.

V gene TRBV30 combines with J gene TRBJ2-1; 8 bases are a match to TRBD2. The CDR3 runs to 14 residues. Germline V gene sequence: CDR1 GTSNPN, CDR2 SVGIG (reference sequence). V was clipped by 2 bases and J by 9 bases; unmatched bases: 9. CDR3 region: CAWSSSGGGSEQFF. The CDR3 DNA follows: TGTGCCTGGAGTTCCTCCGGGGGGGGAAGTGAGCAGTTCTTC. The full variable domain, with the rest looked up from reference TRBV30 and TRBJ2-1, is SQTIHQWPATLVQPVGSPLSLECTVEGTSNPNLYWYRQAAGRGLQLLFYSVGIGQISSEVPQNLSASRPQDRQFILSSKKLLLSDSGFYLCAWSSSGGGSEQFFGPGTRLTVL.

DNA for the CDR3: TGTGCCAGTCGACAGGGGGGAGCCACTGAAGCTTTCTTT. Amino acid sequence: CASRQGGATEAFF. The chain employs TRBV18 and TRBJ1-1; TRBD1 matches 9 bases. Trimming at V came to 9 bases and at J to 4 bases, leaving 6 bases not matched to a gene. The CDR3 covers 13 residues. The V gene's germline CDR1 is KGHSH and CDR2 LQKENI.

V is TRBV4-2 and J is TRBJ1-2; D possibly corresponds to TRBD1 (5 bases). Trimming cost V 1 base and J 6 bases, with 21 bases left between them. This CDR3 has 17 residues. Germline CDR1 and CDR2: LGHNA and YNFKEQ. The CDR3 protein is CASSQAQEGAWGDGYTF. CDR3 nucleotide sequence: TGTGCCAGCAGCCAAGCCCAAGAAGGCGCGTGGGGGGATGGCTACACCTTC.

The chain uses TRBV10-3 and TRBJ2-7; 10 bases map to TRBD2. Per germline, CDR1 ENHRY and CDR2 SYGVKD. This CDR3 is built from 14 residues. J lost 4 bases, V lost 4 bases, and 4 bases had no gene match. CDR3 loop: CAISGSGGAYEQYF. CDR3 nucleotides: TGTGCCATCAGTGGGAGCGGGGGGGCTTACGAGCAGTACTTC.

The rearrangement joins TRBV5-4 to TRBJ2-1; TRBD2 matches at 7 bases. The CDR3 is made up of 16 amino acids. The trim removed 1 base at V and 4 bases at J, leaving 8 bases unmatched. Germline V CDR1 and CDR2: SGHNT, YYREEE (reference sequence). The CDR3 here is CASSLSPSGDYNEQFF. The DNA for the CDR3 is TGTGCCAGCAGCTTGAGTCCTAGCGGAGATTACAATGAGCAGTTCTTC.

This clone occurred once. This chain connects TRBV12-3 or TRBV12-4 to TRBJ1-1; D possibly corresponds to TRBD1 (5 bases). V was cut by 3 bases and J by 3 bases, with 8 bases left in between. This CDR3 comprises 13 residues. The CDR3 protein is CASSFGGDTEAFF. The CDR3 DNA reads as TGTGCCAGCAGTTTCGGGGGAGACACTGAAGCTTTCTTT.

The rearrangement links TRBV19 to TRBJ2-4; 9 bases match TRBD2. V was pared by 5 bases and J by 2 bases, with 10 bases of the junction left unmatched. The CDR3 totals 17 residues. Germline V gene sequence: CDR1 LNHDA, CDR2 SQIVND (reference sequence). In nucleotides, the CDR3 is TGTGCCAGTAGTGTAGCGGGGGCCCTTACGACCAAAAACATTCAGTACTTC. Amino acids: CASSVAGALTTKNIQYF.